The 21 T cell receptor beta chains reported below all come from one sample, sequenced in a study of T cell responses to AZD1222 COVID-19 vaccine. Using immunoSEQ multiplex PCR, the repertoire was profiled, and TCRdb retains in-frame clones only, with some absent. The sample lists roughly 120,000 clones, 80% to 90% occurring once. The sequences come from peripheral blood, collected on day 0 of AZD1222 vaccination. These receptors originate from an adult in good health.

The gene calls are TRBV11-2 and TRBJ2-5, with no clear D. The CDR3 spans 14 residues. With 4 bases removed from V and 5 bases from J, the gap between germline ends came to 14 bases. Germline V gene lookup returns CDR1 SGHAT and CDR2 FQNNGV. In nucleotides, the CDR3 is TGTGCCAGCAGCTCCCCTCCTTTGCGGGAGACCCAGTACTTC. The encoded protein is CASSSPPLRETQYF.

The rearrangement links TRBV9 to TRBJ2-5; possibly TRBD1 or TRBD2 for D (5 bases each). Trimming left V 5 bases short and J 4 bases short, with 21 bases between. The V gene's germline CDR1 is SGDLS and CDR2 YYNGEE. The CDR3 covers 16 residues. CDR3 sequence: CASSPIFDGAPETQYF. DNA of the CDR3: TGTGCCAGCAGTCCCATCTTTGACGGGGCCCCAGAGACCCAGTACTTC.

The V gene is TRBV3-1 (or the pseudogene TRBV3-2), the J gene TRBJ2-1, with 7 bases aligning to TRBD1. This CDR3 region has 15 residues. From germline, CDR1 is LGHDT and CDR2 YNNKEL (reference sequence). The junction had 12 bases not matched to a gene; V was cut back by 7 bases and J by 6 bases. CDR3 DNA: TGTGCCAGCAAGCGGACCGACAGGGACGGCAATGAGCAGTTCTTC. This translates into CASKRTDRDGNEQFF.

The rearrangement joins TRBV6-4 to TRBJ2-1; D is unclear. Germline CDR1 MRHNA, CDR2 SNTAGT. With 10 bases removed from V and 0 bases from J, the gap between germline ends came to 13 bases. The CDR3 runs 14 residues. The CDR3, as DNA: TGTGCCACCAGAAGAATGAGCTCCTACAATGAGCAGTTCTTC. Translating it yields CATRRMSSYNEQFF.

This clone was seen a single time. V usage is TRBV7-9 and J usage is TRBJ2-5; D gene ambiguous. This CDR3 is 13 amino acids long. Trimming pared 1 base from V and 6 bases from J, leaving 9 bases between. Germline CDR1 SEHNR, CDR2 FQNEAQ (reference sequence). For the CDR3, the DNA is TGTGCCAGCAGCTTAGGTAAAGGGAAGACCCAGTACTTC. This sequence encodes CASSLGKGKTQYF.

The rearrangement uses TRBV11-2 and TRBJ2-3; D may be TRBD2 (7 bases). Germline assignment: CDR1 SGHAT and CDR2 FQNNGV. The CDR3 runs to 19 residues. The V gene lost 3 bases and the J gene lost 2 bases, with 24 bases spanning the gap. The CDR3 DNA reads as TGTGCCAGCAGCTTGTTAGGGGGGGAAGGTCCATCCCTCACAGATACGCAGTATTTT. Translating gives CASSLLGGEGPSLTDTQYF.

This clone has only a few counts. The chain recombines TRBV3-1 (or the pseudogene TRBV3-2) with TRBJ2-7; D is unresolved. Germline CDR1 and CDR2: LGHDT and YNNKEL (reference sequence). There are 13 residues in the CDR3. The V and J ends lost 3 bases and 1 base respectively, with 7 bases between them. CDR3 sequence reads: CASSQALSYEQYF. CDR3 DNA: TGTGCCAGCAGCCAGGCCTTATCCTACGAGCAGTACTTC.

This chain links TRBV5-1 with TRBJ1-3; D perhaps matches TRBD1 (6 bases). The CDR3 loop spans 14 amino acids. The germline V and J ends were trimmed by 4 bases and 2 bases, with 10 bases remaining between them. Germline CDR1 SGHRS, CDR2 YFSETQ. CDR3 in DNA: TGCGCCAGCAGCCCACAGGGAGCTGGAAACACCATATATTTT. Translated: CASSPQGAGNTIYF.

The sample holds one count of this clone. The rearrangement uses TRBV11-3 and TRBJ2-3; TRBD2 might be the D (5 bases). Germline-derived CDR1 and CDR2 are SGHNT and YENEEA. This CDR3 comprises 15 residues. V dropped 1 base and J dropped 5 bases, with 13 bases sitting between them. The CDR3 DNA sequence: TGTGCCAGCAGCTTAGGTCGGCTAGCAATAGATACGCAGTATTTT. Translated, it gives CASSLGRLAIDTQYF.

The rearrangement uses TRBV6-4 and TRBJ1-2, with TRBD1 matching 10 bases. The junction had 8 bases not matched to a gene; V was cut back by 6 bases and J by 1 base. This CDR3 comprises 16 residues. Looked up from germline, CDR1 is MRHNA and CDR2 is SNTAGT. CDR3 sequence: CASRTDRGDFNYGYTF. DNA of the CDR3: TGTGCCAGCAGAACGGACAGGGGGGATTTTAACTATGGCTACACCTTC.

The rearrangement uses TRBV6-5 and TRBJ2-7; a possible D gene is TRBD1 (5 bases). V lost 6 bases and J 4 bases, leaving 19 bases between the germline ends. CDR1 is MNHEY, CDR2 SVGAGI, per germline. The CDR3 sequence is 15 residues long. The DNA for the CDR3 is TGTGCCAGCAGCGTTACTCAGGGTGAGAGATACGAGCAGTACTTC. Its protein product is CASSVTQGERYEQYF.

This CDR3 reads CASSKSRLAGISYEQYF. For the CDR3, the DNA is TGTGCCAGCAGCAAAAGTCGACTAGCGGGAATCTCCTACGAGCAGTACTTC. This chain links TRBV21-1 with TRBJ2-7; TRBD2 was called by the table and not checked on the DNA. TRBV21-1 constitutes a pseudogene. The CDR3 has 17 amino acids.

The rearrangement links TRBV19 to TRBJ1-5; D is uncertain. The V gene lost 0 bases and the J gene lost 1 base, with 10 bases spanning the gap. The CDR3 has 16 amino acids. CDR1 is LNHDA and CDR2 is SQIVND in the germline V gene (reference sequence). CDR3 sequence: CASSIEGIISNQPQHF. DNA for the CDR3: TGTGCCAGTAGTATAGAAGGGATAATAAGCAATCAGCCCCAGCATTTT.

This chain connects TRBV6-5 to TRBJ1-1, with D perhaps matching TRBD1 (5 bases). Per germline, CDR1 MNHEY and CDR2 SVGAGI. Between the trimmed V and J ends, which lost 0 bases and 0 bases, there was a span of 11 bases. The CDR3 length is 16 residues. This CDR3 reads CASSYSRGVLNTEAFF. The DNA of the CDR3 is TGTGCCAGCAGTTACTCGAGAGGGGTTTTGAACACTGAAGCTTTCTTT.

The chain is built from TRBV6-2 or TRBV6-3 and TRBJ2-7, with 10 bases fitting TRBD2. There are 17 residues in the CDR3. J was trimmed by 2 bases and V by 4 bases; bases with no gene match: 11. In germline, CDR1 is MNHEY, CDR2 SVGEGT. CDR3 residues: CASSLGSGRTYTYEQYF. CDR3 DNA sequence: TGTGCCAGCAGTTTGGGTAGCGGGAGGACCTACACCTACGAGCAGTACTTC.

The chain has TRBV28 and TRBJ2-7; 14 bases map to TRBD2. V dropped 6 bases and J dropped 4; count of bases not matched to a gene: 8. Germline V CDR1 and CDR2: MDHEN, SYDVKM. This CDR3 spans 16 amino acids. The CDR3 nucleotides read TGTGCCAGCAGCTGGACTAGCGGGAGGCCGGGATACGAGCAGTACTTC. It codes for CASSWTSGRPGYEQYF.

The rearrangement uses TRBV12-2 and TRBJ1-2. TRBV12-2 is tagged as a pseudogene. The CDR3 consists of 16 residues. The CDR3 region is CASRLVLRSRRYGYTF. The CDR3 DNA sequence: TGTGCAAGTCGCTTAGTGTTGAGAAGTCGGCGCTATGGCTACACCTTC.

This chain connects TRBV6-6 to TRBJ1-1; the D gene is possibly TRBD1 (6 bases). The germline gives CDR1 MNHNY, CDR2 SVGAGI (reference sequence). The CDR3 covers 15 residues. V was shortened by 1 base and J by 1 base, with 10 bases between the two germline ends. This CDR3 reads CASSYLGRGNTEAFF. The CDR3 DNA reads as TGTGCCAGCAGTTACTTAGGCAGGGGGAACACTGAAGCTTTCTTT.

This chain uses TRBV12-3 or TRBV12-4 with TRBJ2-7; D remains ambiguous. V was shortened by 5 bases and J by 3 bases, with 8 bases between the two germline ends. The CDR3 contains 12 residues. CDR3 sequence: CASSPEDYEQYF. The CDR3 DNA sequence: TGTGCCAGCAGTCCCGAGGACTACGAGCAGTACTTC.

This sequence joins TRBV3-1 (or the pseudogene TRBV3-2) and TRBJ2-6, with D uncertain. Germline values: CDR1 LGHDT, CDR2 YNNKEL (reference sequence). V was pared by 0 bases and J by 0 bases, with 3 bases between. This CDR3 contains 15 residues. The CDR3 DNA follows: TGTGCCAGCAGCCAAGATAACTCTGGGGCCAACGTCCTGACTTTC. It translates to CASSQDNSGANVLTF.

V usage is TRBV14 and J usage is TRBJ2-7; no definite D call. From germline, CDR1 is SGHDN and CDR2 FVKESK. V gave up 0 bases and J gave up 8 bases, with 11 bases separating them. The CDR3 runs to 13 residues. The CDR3 nucleotides read TGTGCCAGCAGCCAAGACCGGGCAGCAAAGCAGTACTTC. It translates to CASSQDRAAKQYF.